This TCR beta chain originates from a study of post-analysis software for immune sequencing data. Study conclusions and caveats: Controls had lower frequencies than patients of about 5 TRBV segments, which included TRBV5-6, TRBV5-1 and TRBV20-1.

Unmatched junction bases numbered 4, after V lost 2 bases and J lost 4 bases. Germline V gives CDR1 MNHEY, CDR2 SMNVEV (reference sequence). The CDR3 consists of 14 residues. Notes on this clonotype: As yet, its antigen is unknown.

The TCR beta cDNA libraries contained unique molecular identifiers. The authors obtained approximately 540,000 cDNA molecules from approximately 0.91 to 9.4 million T cells. TCRdb reprocessed the PCR reads with MiXCR, giving one entry per CDR3 protein. This sample yields 350,000 to 450,000 distinct CDR3 sequences, of which 30% to 45% are seen a single time; about an eighth belongs to the top ten. This chain connects TRBV27 to TRBJ1-1; 7 bases are a match to TRBD1. Sequenced input: blood. This clonotype originated in a girl aged 10 to 17 with multiple sclerosis. In DNA form, the CDR3 reads TGTGCCAGCAGTTTACAGGGGGGGAGCACTGAAGCTTTCTTT. It is translated as CASSLQGGSTEAFF.